This T cell receptor beta chain derives from a study of identical twins. From the 5' RACE reads, TCRdb called clonotypes with MiXCR, one entry per CDR3 protein. The sample shows fewer than 550,000 distinct CDR3 sequences, roughly an eighth of them seen only once. Every donor was a healthy Caucasian. Germline CDR1 is KGHDR and CDR2 is SFDVKD. V was clipped by 3 bases and J by 5 bases, with 15 bases between them. The CDR3 runs 15 residues. These sequences were also reported in another study, on yellow fever vaccine responses in identical twins.

This chain uses TRBV24-1 with TRBJ2-5, with a weak D call TRBD1 (6 bases). This TCR derives from a young woman in good health. Sequenced material: CD4+ T cells sorted from blood. In DNA, the CDR3 is TGTGCCACCAGTGATCCCGGGACAACCGCCGAGACCCAGTACTTC. Translation: CATSDPGTTAETQYF.